This is a list of T cell receptor beta chains from one sample in a study of T-cell reconstitution after alpha-beta-depleted transplantation in children. TCRdb reprocessed the PCR reads with MiXCR, giving one entry per CDR3 protein. Of approximately 300,000 distinct CDR3 sequences in the sample, approximately 10% were seen once. Sequencing was performed on peripheral blood, taken 180 days after TCRalphabeta/CD19-depleted stem cell transplant. These receptors all come from a male patient aged 2-15 years who had a stem cell transplant for chronic granulomatous disease, so the T cells may come from the graft donor. The CDR3 runs from the conserved cysteine through the conserved F or W.

v_call cdr3_aa
TRBV29-1 CSVVLNTEAFF
TRBV7-9 CASSLVRLASTDTQYF
TRBV12-3/TRBV12-4 CASSFRTSTGELFF
TRBV7-8 CASSLTGISGNTIYF
TRBV6-2/TRBV6-3 CASTSTGPGEYF
TRBV5-1 CASSFDGGPGGYTF
TRBV6-1 CASNSPNQPQHF
TRBV7-2 CASSLIPAEYGPLYF
TRBV18 CASSLAGTGTGNEQFF
TRBV7-6 CASSLFRVNYGYTF
TRBV7-2 CASSLARGGGYGYTF
TRBV4-3 CASSQSDRGYDTQYF
TRBV5-6 CASSLWGGETQYF
TRBV20-1 CSARDFSRDNYGYTF
TRBV7-2 CASSLASDTQYF
TRBV14 CASSQFRLGDRPNEQFF
TRBV5-5 CASSRWGQELYSPLHF
TRBV7-9 CASEDDWGDTDTQYF
TRBV19 CASTGSDEQFF
TRBV7-9 CASSLVAQGATGYTF
TRBV3-1 CASSREGRQETQYF
TRBV20-1 CSAIPGTSGYNEQFF